Shown below are 8 T cell receptor beta chains from a single sample sequenced in a study of blood T cells in healthy people across ages (dated by TCRdb to the mid-2010s). Libraries were built with 5' RACE. The instrument given in TCRdb is Illumina HiSeq 2500. The second PCR ran for roughly 7 to 11 cycles and used a J-beta primer mix along with a sample-barcoded 5' primer. In TCRdb, the public reads were trimmed at Q25 with fastp and aligned with MiXCR, with productive beta chains retained. Identical CDR3 proteins give one entry, which carries the most common genes and DNA. The sample yields 1.5 million to 2 million distinct CDR3 sequences; approximately 30% were counted once. 7.7% of the sample is held by the ten biggest clonotypes. The sequenced sample consisted of blood. These receptors originate from a woman aged 25 to 45 in good health.

The V call is TRBV5-5, the J call TRBJ2-1, with D perhaps matching TRBD2 (6 bases). This CDR3 has 14 residues. Germline CDR1 and CDR2: SGHKS and YYEKEE (reference sequence). V dropped 3 bases and J dropped 7 bases, with 14 bases sitting between them. The CDR3 protein is CASSSRGGRNEQFF. In DNA, the CDR3 is TGTGCCAGCAGCTCCCGGGGTGGGAGGAATGAGCAGTTCTTC. The full variable domain, in which reference TRBV5-5 and TRBJ2-1 provide the parts outside the CDR3, is DAGVTQSPTHLIKTRGQQVTLRCSPISGHKSVSWYQQVLGQGPQFIFQYYEKEERGRGNFPDRFSARQFPNYSSELNVNALLLGDSALYLCASSSRGGRNEQFFGPGTRLTVL.

The chain recombines TRBV5-1 with TRBJ1-1; TRBD1 is a possible D gene (6 bases). Deletions cut 3 bases from V and 7 bases from J, with 22 bases between. Germline CDR1 SGHRS, CDR2 YFSETQ. The CDR3 has 16 amino acids. Written as DNA, the CDR3 is TGCGCCAGCAGCTCGGGCGGACAGAACCGACTTCTTGAAGCTTTCTTT. This sequence encodes CASSSGGQNRLLEAFF.

This clonotype was recorded a few times. The V gene is TRBV5-1, the J gene TRBJ2-7; the D gene is possibly TRBD1 (6 bases). V was trimmed by 5 bases and J by 6 bases, leaving 12 bases between them. This CDR3 has 12 residues. Looked up from germline, CDR1 is SGHRS and CDR2 is YFSETQ. CDR3 protein: CASRAQGSEQYF. The CDR3 DNA sequence: TGCGCCAGCAGGGCGCAGGGGAGCGAGCAGTACTTC.

For this clonotype: One junction end disagrees with the germline gene, perhaps due to a read error. The chain combines TRBV7-2 with TRBJ2-1; the D call may be TRBD1 or TRBD2 (6 bases each). Germline V gene sequence: CDR1 SGHTA, CDR2 FQGNSA. The CDR3 extends over 15 amino acids. CDR3 DNA sequence: TGTGTCAGCAGCTTAGGGGGGTGGTACTACAATGAGCAGTTCTTC. This encodes CVSSLGGWYYNEQFF. Variable domain in full (rest from reference TRBV7-2 and TRBJ2-1): GAGVSQSPSNKVTEKGKDVELRCDPISGHTALYWYRQSLGQGLEFLIYFQGNSAPDKSGLPSDRFSAERTGGSVSTLTIQRTQQEDSAVYLCVSSLGGWYYNEQFFGPGTRLTVL.

The chain carries TRBV4-1 and TRBJ2-1; TRBD1 matches 12 bases. Germline CDR1 reads MGHRA; CDR2 reads YSYEKL. The ends lost 4 bases at V and 8 bases at J; junction bases unmatched: 9. CDR3 length: 16 residues. CDR3 sequence reads: CASSLPGTGGLDEQFF. For the CDR3, the DNA is TGCGCCAGCAGCCTTCCCGGGACAGGGGGCCTCGATGAGCAGTTCTTC.

The rearrangement joins TRBV9 to TRBJ2-3, with D perhaps TRBD2 (5 bases). The CDR3 sequence is 15 residues long. From germline, CDR1 is SGDLS and CDR2 YYNGEE. Trimming removed 0 bases from V and 6 bases from J, with 14 bases in between. The CDR3 DNA is TGTGCCAGCAGCGTAGAGGGAGAGCGTACGGATACGCAGTATTTT. Protein product: CASSVEGERTDTQYF.

This clonotype was seen ten or more times. Written as DNA, the CDR3 is TGTGCCAGCAGCTTTGGCAGGGGGCGGACTAACTATGGCTACACCTTC. Translated, it gives CASSFGRGRTNYGYTF. The V gene is TRBV5-5, the J gene TRBJ1-2, with 8 nucleotides matching TRBD1. This CDR3 comprises 16 residues. Germline V gene sequence: CDR1 SGHKS, CDR2 YYEKEE (reference sequence). V was clipped by 2 bases and J by 0 bases; unmatched bases: 6. Combining the CDR3 with reference TRBV5-5 and TRBJ1-2 gives the whole variable domain DAGVTQSPTHLIKTRGQQVTLRCSPISGHKSVSWYQQVLGQGPQFIFQYYEKEERGRGNFPDRFSARQFPNYSSELNVNALLLGDSALYLCASSFGRGRTNYGYTFGSGTRLTVV.

In regard to this clonotype: Because it lacks the conserved phenylalanine or tryptophan at the end, this CDR3 is likely a read error. V and J are TRBV6-2 or TRBV6-3 and TRBJ2-5; D is perhaps TRBD2 (6 bases). The end of the DNA fits TRBJ2-7 better, so the J call may be wrong. The CDR3 covers 13 residues. Germline V CDR1 and CDR2: MNHEY, SVGEGT. In nucleotides, the CDR3 is TGTGCCAGCAGTTCTAGCGCCGGCTACGAGCAGTACTCC. Amino acid sequence: CASSSSAGYEQYS.